These 26 T cell receptor beta chains originate from one sample sequenced in a study of control samples from healthy donors and cancer patients. Assay used: immunoSEQ multiplex PCR; TCRdb lists only in-frame clones, some missing. The sample has about 190,000 clones, about nine tenths seen once. The sample comprised blood. These receptors all stem from a young man in good health.

V gene TRBV6-5 combines with J gene TRBJ2-3; D ambiguous. V was clipped by 7 bases and J by 4 bases, with 12 bases between them. The CDR3 loop spans 13 amino acids. Germline V gene data show CDR1 as MNHEY and CDR2 as SVGAGI. DNA of the CDR3: TGTGCCAGCAAACACTCAGAGGCAGATACGCAGTATTTT. Translated: CASKHSEADTQYF.

The chain employs TRBV6-1 and TRBJ2-1; possibly TRBD2 for D (6 bases). The CDR3 sequence is 18 residues long. In germline, CDR1 is MNHNS, CDR2 SASEGT. V lost 4 bases to trimming and J lost 0 bases, with 19 bases between them. CDR3 in DNA: TGTGCCAGCAGTGCCCACAAGGGACTTCCTAGCTCCTACAATGAGCAGTTCTTC. This gives the protein CASSAHKGLPSSYNEQFF.

The chain links TRBV6-5 to TRBJ2-7; D is perhaps TRBD2 (7 bases). V lost 6 bases and J 1 base, leaving 16 bases between the germline ends. In germline, CDR1 is MNHEY, CDR2 SVGAGI. CDR3 size: 15 residues. The chain's CDR3 is CASSRGASKSYEQYF. CDR3 DNA: TGTGCCAGCAGCCGGGGGGCTTCAAAATCCTACGAGCAGTACTTC.

This chain links TRBV25-1 with TRBJ1-4, with no clear D. CDR3 length: 11 residues. Germline V CDR1 and CDR2: MGHDK, SYGVNS. V dropped 8 bases and J dropped 4 bases, with 5 bases sitting between them. The CDR3 DNA follows: TGTGCCAGCGCCCGTAATGAAAAACTGTTTTTT. It encodes CASARNEKLFF.

V and J are TRBV5-1 and TRBJ2-1; 8 bases fit TRBD1. The CDR3 is made up of 13 amino acids. V lost 4 bases and J lost 8; bases outside the gene matches: 5. Germline V gives CDR1 SGHRS, CDR2 YFSETQ. CDR3 sequence: CASSQGASDEQFF. CDR3 DNA: TGCGCCAGCAGCCAGGGGGCATCAGATGAGCAGTTCTTC.

In this sample, this clone turned up a few times. This chain connects TRBV11-2 to TRBJ1-5; D uncertain. The germline V gene encodes CDR1 SGHAT and CDR2 FQNNGV. The CDR3 loop spans 16 amino acids. V gave up 5 bases and J gave up 4 bases, with 18 bases separating them. Here the CDR3 DNA reads TGTGCCAGCAGCCCCGCAGCCGGGGTGGGGAATCAGCCCCAGCATTTT. Translated: CASSPAAGVGNQPQHF. The entire variable domain, with the rest obtained from reference TRBV11-2 and TRBJ1-5, is as follows: EAGVAQSPRYKIIEKRQSVAFWCNPISGHATLYWYQQILGQGPKLLIQFQNNGVVDDSQLPKDRFSAERLKGVDSTLKIQPAKLEDSAVYLCASSPAAGVGNQPQHFGDGTRLSIL.

The chain recombines TRBV4-2 with TRBJ1-1, with 8 bases aligning to TRBD1. This CDR3 spans 15 amino acids. Trimming took 3 bases from V and 4 from J; bases not matched to a gene: 7. Germline V gene sequence: CDR1 LGHNA, CDR2 YNFKEQ. The CDR3 reads CASSHARGLGTEAFF. The CDR3 DNA sequence: TGTGCCAGCAGCCATGCCAGGGGGCTGGGCACTGAAGCTTTCTTT.

The J gene is TRBJ1-6, the V gene TRBV9; TRBD1 aligns across 9 bases. The CDR3 has 17 residues. Germline CDR1 SGDLS, CDR2 YYNGEE. With 4 bases clipped from V and 0 bases from J, the junction kept 5 bases outside the gene matches. The CDR3 bases are TGTGCCAGCAGCTCACAGGGGGCGAGCTCCTATAATTCACCCCTCCACTTT. Translated, it gives CASSSQGASSYNSPLHF.

The chain employs TRBV5-1 and TRBJ2-1; no clear D gene. The CDR3 loop spans 16 amino acids. Germline loops: CDR1 SGHRS, CDR2 YFSETQ. Trimming stripped 0 bases from V and 0 bases from J, with 10 bases between. Here the CDR3 reads CASSLEGRLSYNEQFF. The CDR3 DNA reads as TGCGCCAGCAGCTTGGAGGGTCGCCTCTCCTACAATGAGCAGTTCTTC.

The genes are TRBV5-1 and TRBJ1-2; the D is unclear. The V gene lost 0 bases and the J gene lost 7 bases, with 10 bases spanning the gap. The length of the CDR3 is 13 residues. Germline V gives CDR1 SGHRS, CDR2 YFSETQ. CDR3 nucleotides: TGCGCCAGCAGCTTGGCTGGCCGAGGTGGCTACACCTTC. It codes for CASSLAGRGGYTF.

The chain carries TRBV12-3 or TRBV12-4 and TRBJ2-7; no clear D. Trimming shortened V by 7 bases and J by 2 bases, and 9 bases separated the two germline ends. This CDR3 comprises 12 residues. The CDR3 bases are TGTGCCAGCACGGTCCCTACCTACGAGCAGTACTTC. It codes for CASTVPTYEQYF.

This clone was found once. The CDR3 loop reads CASKSTGSYNSPLHF. CDR3 nucleotide sequence: TGTGCCAGCAAGTCGACCGGCTCCTATAATTCACCCCTCCACTTT. The V call is TRBV2, the J call TRBJ1-6; D unclear. Germline-derived CDR1 and CDR2 are SNHLY and FYNNEI. This CDR3 comprises 15 residues. The ends were cut back, 7 bases at V and 0 bases at J, with 10 bases in the middle.

This rearrangement joins TRBV3-1 (or the pseudogene TRBV3-2) to TRBJ1-5; D perhaps matches TRBD1 (5 bases). Trimming cost V 1 base and J 2 bases, with 12 bases left between them. The CDR3 covers 16 residues. Germline CDR1 and CDR2: LGHDT and YNNKEL (reference sequence). Here the CDR3 DNA reads TGTGCCAGCAGCCAAGGACAGCTGGTGGGCAATCAGCCCCAGCATTTT. Translating it yields CASSQGQLVGNQPQHF.

CDR3 amino acids: CASRATDYYYNEQFF. The CDR3 DNA reads as TGTGCCAGCAGAGCGACAGACTATTATTACAATGAGCAGTTCTTC. The gene calls are TRBV3-1 (or the pseudogene TRBV3-2) and TRBJ2-1, with D perhaps matching TRBD1 or TRBD2 (5 bases each). V gave up 6 bases and J gave up 4 bases, with 16 bases separating them. The CDR3 sequence is 15 residues long. The germline V gene encodes CDR1 LGHDT and CDR2 YNNKEL (reference sequence).

The rearrangement joins TRBV6-2 or TRBV6-3 to TRBJ2-2; D may be TRBD2 (5 bases). This CDR3 is built from 12 residues. V lost 5 bases and J 9 bases, leaving 10 bases between the germline ends. Germline V gene lookup returns CDR1 MNHEY and CDR2 SVGEGT. The CDR3 DNA follows: TGTGCCAGCAGTCAAGGGAGCCGGGAGCTGTTTTTT. Protein sequence: CASSQGSRELFF.

The chain couples TRBV5-1 to TRBJ1-1; tentatively, D is TRBD1 (6 bases). The CDR3 has 16 residues. Per the germline V gene, CDR1 is SGHRS and CDR2 is YFSETQ. Trimming shortened V by 5 bases and J by 1 base, and 18 bases separated the two germline ends. For the CDR3, the DNA is TGCGCCAGCAGTCTGGGGCCTACGGGGGCGAACACTGAAGCTTTCTTT. Residues: CASSLGPTGANTEAFF. The whole variable domain, filled in from reference TRBV5-1 and TRBJ1-1, reads KAGVTQTPRYLIKTRGQQVTLSCSPISGHRSVSWYQQTPGQGLQFLFEYFSETQRNKGNFPGRFSGRQFSNSRSEMNVSTLELGDSALYLCASSLGPTGANTEAFFGQGTRLTVV.

V usage is TRBV6-5 and J usage is TRBJ1-3; 7 nucleotides align to TRBD1. This CDR3 is 14 amino acids long. The V gene's germline CDR1 is MNHEY and CDR2 SVGAGI. With V trimmed by 7 bases and J by 4 bases, 7 bases remained unmatched. This chain's CDR3 is CASKPTGRGNTIYF. As DNA, the CDR3 is TGTGCCAGCAAACCGACAGGGCGGGGAAACACCATATATTTT.

The chain recombines TRBV19 with TRBJ1-3; D gene ambiguous. The germline V gene encodes CDR1 LNHDA and CDR2 SQIVND (reference sequence). The length of the CDR3 is 11 residues. The germline V and J ends were trimmed by 5 bases and 5 bases, with 4 bases remaining between them. The CDR3 DNA reads as TGTGCCAGTAGTGGCAGAAACACCATATATTTT. This codes for CASSGRNTIYF.

The chain uses TRBV6-6 and TRBJ2-1; no firm D call. Germline V lookup: CDR1 MNHNY, CDR2 SVGAGI (reference sequence). V dropped 6 bases and J dropped 0 bases, with 12 bases sitting between them. The CDR3 consists of 15 residues. The CDR3 is CASSQTASSYNEQFF. The CDR3, as DNA: TGTGCCAGCAGCCAGACCGCCAGCTCCTACAATGAGCAGTTCTTC.

The rearrangement links TRBV4-1 to TRBJ1-1; tentative D call: TRBD1 (6 bases). CDR1 and CDR2 from the germline V gene are MGHRA and YSYEKL. The CDR3 consists of 16 residues. Trimming removed 0 bases from V and 1 base from J, with 12 bases in between. The CDR3, as DNA: TGCGCCAGCAGCCAAGATGGACAGACTTCGAACACTGAAGCTTTCTTT. Translation gives CASSQDGQTSNTEAFF.

V is TRBV5-1 and J is TRBJ2-1; 12 nucleotides match TRBD1. The V and J ends lost 0 bases and 9 bases, in that order; junction bases with no gene match: 10. Germline CDR1 and CDR2: SGHRS and YFSETQ. The CDR3 sequence is 17 residues long. The CDR3 DNA follows: TGCGCCAGCAGCTTGGGGCACCGGGACAGGGGGCGCGGTGAGCAGTTCTTC. It translates to CASSLGHRDRGRGEQFF.

J is TRBJ2-1 and V is TRBV2; the D gene is possibly TRBD2 (6 bases). CDR1 SNHLY and CDR2 FYNNEI come from the germline V gene. V gave up 0 bases and J gave up 5 bases, with 14 bases separating them. CDR3 length: 16 residues. Here the CDR3 reads CASSEALGSGNNEQFF. The CDR3 nucleotides read TGTGCCAGCAGTGAAGCGCTTGGTAGCGGAAACAATGAGCAGTTCTTC. The complete variable domain, with remaining parts taken from reference TRBV2 and TRBJ2-1, reads EPEVTQTPSHQVTQMGQEVILRCVPISNHLYFYWYRQILGQKVEFLVSFYNNEISEKSEIFDDQFSVERPDGSNFTLKIRSTKLEDSAMYFCASSEALGSGNNEQFFGPGTRLTVL.

CDR3 sequence (DNA): TGCGCCAGCAGCGTCCAGGTTCCGAACACTGAAGCTTTCTTT. Translated, it gives CASSVQVPNTEAFF. The chain employs TRBV5-1 and TRBJ1-1; D not resolved. The germline V and J ends were trimmed by 4 bases and 1 base, with 11 bases remaining between them. The CDR3 sequence is 14 residues long. CDR1 and CDR2 (germline): SGHRS, YFSETQ.

The CDR3 nucleotides read TGCGCCAGCAGCCAAGTGGCAGGACAAAAAAACATTCAGTACTTC. This codes for CASSQVAGQKNIQYF. The chain has TRBV4-1 and TRBJ2-4; D might be TRBD1 (5 bases). In germline, CDR1 is MGHRA, CDR2 YSYEKL. Trimming stripped 1 base from V and 4 bases from J, with 11 bases between. The CDR3 sequence is 15 residues long.

This sequence joins TRBV3-1 (or the pseudogene TRBV3-2) and TRBJ1-4; unclear D gene. The germline CDR1 and CDR2 sequences are LGHDT and YNNKEL (reference sequence). This CDR3 has 16 amino acids. Trimming pared 4 bases from V and 3 bases from J, leaving 15 bases between. CDR3: CASSPYGEGSNEKLFF. For the CDR3, the DNA is TGTGCCAGCAGCCCCTATGGGGAGGGTTCTAATGAAAAACTGTTTTTT.

This rearrangement joins TRBV6-6 to TRBJ2-2; 7 bases align to TRBD2. Germline lookup yields CDR1 MNHNY and CDR2 SVGAGI (reference sequence). V shed 2 bases, J shed 0 bases, and the junction held 3 bases outside the gene matches. This CDR3 has 16 residues. The CDR3 loop reads CASSYTGGSNTGELFF. CDR3 nucleotide sequence: TGTGCCAGCAGTTACACGGGGGGTTCGAACACCGGGGAGCTGTTTTTT.